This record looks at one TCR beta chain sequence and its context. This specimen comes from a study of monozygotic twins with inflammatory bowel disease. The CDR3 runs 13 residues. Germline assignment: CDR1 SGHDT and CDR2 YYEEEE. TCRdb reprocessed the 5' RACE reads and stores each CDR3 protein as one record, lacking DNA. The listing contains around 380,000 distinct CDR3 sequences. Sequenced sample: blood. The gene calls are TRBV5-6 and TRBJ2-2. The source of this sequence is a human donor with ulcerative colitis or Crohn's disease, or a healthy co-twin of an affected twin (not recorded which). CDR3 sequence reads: CASSYASPGELFF.